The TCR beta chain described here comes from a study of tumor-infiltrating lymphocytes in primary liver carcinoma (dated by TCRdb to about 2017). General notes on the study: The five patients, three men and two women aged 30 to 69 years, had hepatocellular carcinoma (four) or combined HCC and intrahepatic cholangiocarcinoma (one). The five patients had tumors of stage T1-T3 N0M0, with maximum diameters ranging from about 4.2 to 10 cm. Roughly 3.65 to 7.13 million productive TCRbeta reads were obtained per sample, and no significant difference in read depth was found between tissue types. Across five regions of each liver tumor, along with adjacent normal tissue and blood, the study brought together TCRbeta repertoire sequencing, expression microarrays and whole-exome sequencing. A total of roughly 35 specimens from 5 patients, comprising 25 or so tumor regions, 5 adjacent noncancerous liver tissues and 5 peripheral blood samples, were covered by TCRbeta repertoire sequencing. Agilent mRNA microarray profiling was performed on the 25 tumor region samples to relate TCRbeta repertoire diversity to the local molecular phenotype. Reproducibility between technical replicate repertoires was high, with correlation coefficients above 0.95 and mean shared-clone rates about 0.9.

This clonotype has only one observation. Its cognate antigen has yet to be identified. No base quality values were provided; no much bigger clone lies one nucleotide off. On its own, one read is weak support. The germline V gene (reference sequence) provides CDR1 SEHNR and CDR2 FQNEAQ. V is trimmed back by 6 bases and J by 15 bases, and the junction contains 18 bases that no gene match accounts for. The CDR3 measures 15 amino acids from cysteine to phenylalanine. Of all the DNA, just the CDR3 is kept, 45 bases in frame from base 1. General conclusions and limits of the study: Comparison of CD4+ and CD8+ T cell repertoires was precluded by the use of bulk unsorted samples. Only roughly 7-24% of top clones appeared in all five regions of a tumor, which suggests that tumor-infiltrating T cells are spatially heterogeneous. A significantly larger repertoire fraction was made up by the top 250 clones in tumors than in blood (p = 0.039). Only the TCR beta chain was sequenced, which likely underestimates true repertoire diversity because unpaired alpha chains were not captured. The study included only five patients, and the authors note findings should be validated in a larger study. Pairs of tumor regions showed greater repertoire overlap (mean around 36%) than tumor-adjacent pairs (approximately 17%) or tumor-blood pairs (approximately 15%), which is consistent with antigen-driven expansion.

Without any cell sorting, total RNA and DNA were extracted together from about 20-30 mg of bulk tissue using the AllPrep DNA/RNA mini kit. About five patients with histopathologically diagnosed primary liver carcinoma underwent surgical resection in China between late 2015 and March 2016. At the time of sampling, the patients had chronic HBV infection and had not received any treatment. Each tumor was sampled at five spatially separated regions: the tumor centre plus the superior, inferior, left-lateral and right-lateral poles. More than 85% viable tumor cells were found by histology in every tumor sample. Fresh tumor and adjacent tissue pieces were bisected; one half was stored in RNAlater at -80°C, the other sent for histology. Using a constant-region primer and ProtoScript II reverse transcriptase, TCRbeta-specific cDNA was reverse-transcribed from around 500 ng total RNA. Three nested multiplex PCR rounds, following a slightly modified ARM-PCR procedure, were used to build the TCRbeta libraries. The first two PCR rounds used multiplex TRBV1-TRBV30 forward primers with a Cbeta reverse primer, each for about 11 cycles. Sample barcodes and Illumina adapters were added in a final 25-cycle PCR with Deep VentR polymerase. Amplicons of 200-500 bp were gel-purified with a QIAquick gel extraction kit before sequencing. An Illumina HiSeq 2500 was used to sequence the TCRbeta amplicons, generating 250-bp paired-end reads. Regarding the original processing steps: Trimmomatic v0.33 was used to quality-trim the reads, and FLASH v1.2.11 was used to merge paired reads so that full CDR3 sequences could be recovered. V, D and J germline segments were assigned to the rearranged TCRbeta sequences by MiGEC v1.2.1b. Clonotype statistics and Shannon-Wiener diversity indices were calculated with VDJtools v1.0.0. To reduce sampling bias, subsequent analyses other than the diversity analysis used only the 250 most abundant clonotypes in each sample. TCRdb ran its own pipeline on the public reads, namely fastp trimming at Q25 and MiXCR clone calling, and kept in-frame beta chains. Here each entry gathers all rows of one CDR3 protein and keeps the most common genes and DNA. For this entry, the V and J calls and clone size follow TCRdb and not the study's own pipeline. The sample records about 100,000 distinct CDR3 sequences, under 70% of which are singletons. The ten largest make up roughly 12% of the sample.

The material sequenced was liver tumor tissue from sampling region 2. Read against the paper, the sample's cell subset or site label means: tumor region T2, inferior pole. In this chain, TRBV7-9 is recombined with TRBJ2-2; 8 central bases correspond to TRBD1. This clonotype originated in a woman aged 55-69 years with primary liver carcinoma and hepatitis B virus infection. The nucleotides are TGTGCCAGCAGGCCTGGACAGGGTGGGACCGGGGAAGTGTTTTTT. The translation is CASRPGQGGTGEVFF.